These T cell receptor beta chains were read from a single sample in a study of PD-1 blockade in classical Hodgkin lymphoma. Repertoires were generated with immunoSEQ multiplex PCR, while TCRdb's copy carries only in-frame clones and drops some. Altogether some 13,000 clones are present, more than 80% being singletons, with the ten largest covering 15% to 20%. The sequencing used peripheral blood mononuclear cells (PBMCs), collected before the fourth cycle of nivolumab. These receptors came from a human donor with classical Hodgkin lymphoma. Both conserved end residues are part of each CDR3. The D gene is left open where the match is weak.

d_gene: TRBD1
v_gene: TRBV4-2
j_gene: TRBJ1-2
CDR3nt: TGTGCCAGCAGCCAAGCAGGGGGCAGGGATGGCTACACCTTC
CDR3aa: CASSQAGGRDGYTF

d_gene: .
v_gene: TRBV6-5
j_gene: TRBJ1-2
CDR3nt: TGTGCCAGCAGTTACAGGTCGGTGGGCGGTGGCTACACCTTC
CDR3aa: CASSYRSVGGGYTF

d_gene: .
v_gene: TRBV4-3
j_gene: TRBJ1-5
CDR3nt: TGCGCCAGCAGCCAAGATTTTGGGGGCCCCAATCAGCCCCAGCATTTT
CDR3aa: CASSQDFGGPNQPQHF

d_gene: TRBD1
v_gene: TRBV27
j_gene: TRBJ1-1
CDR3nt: TGTGCCAGCAGTCCCGGGACAGAAGATAACATGAACACTGAAGCTTTCTTT
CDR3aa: CASSPGTEDNMNTEAFF

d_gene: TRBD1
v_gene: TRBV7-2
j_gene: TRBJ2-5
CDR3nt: TGTGCCAGCAGCCGGGACAGGGCCTTGGAGACCCAGTACTTC
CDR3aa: CASSRDRALETQYF

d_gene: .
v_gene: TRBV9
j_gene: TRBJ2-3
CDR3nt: TGTGCCAGCAGCGTACGGGGGAGCACAGATACGCAGTATTTT
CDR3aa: CASSVRGSTDTQYF

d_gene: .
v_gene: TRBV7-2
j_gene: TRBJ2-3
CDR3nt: TGTGCCAGCAGCTTACGGGGGCTAGGCGGCGGAAGCACAGATACGCAGTATTTT
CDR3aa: CASSLRGLGGGSTDTQYF

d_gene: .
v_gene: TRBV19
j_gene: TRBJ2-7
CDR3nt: TGTGCCACCTCACCCACACTCGGGGTCTACGAGCAGTACTTC
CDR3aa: CATSPTLGVYEQYF

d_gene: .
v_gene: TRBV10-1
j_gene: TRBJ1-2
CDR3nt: TGCGCCAGCAGTGGCGGGACTTCCTCCTATGGCTACACCTTC
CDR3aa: CASSGGTSSYGYTF

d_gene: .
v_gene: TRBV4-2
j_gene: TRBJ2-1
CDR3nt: TGTGCCAGCAGCCAAGGAGGCGGTGACGGGGAGGCCTACAATGAGCAGTTCTTC
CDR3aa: CASSQGGGDGEAYNEQFF